This TCR beta chain was recovered during a study of T cell repertoires in cytomegalovirus infection. Study conclusions and caveats: CMV carriers with the relevant HLA were identified by cumulative public TCR beta family frequency.

Germline-derived CDR1 and CDR2 are SGHVS and FNYEAQ. V was cut by 3 bases and J by 8 bases, with 19 bases left in between. The CDR3 covers 15 residues. TCRdb re-analysed the reads in MiXCR, keeping a single row per CDR3 protein. The profile covers some 800,000 distinct CDR3 sequences, with approximately 30% appearing a single time and approximately 13% taken by the ten largest. The sample holds a few counts of this clonotype. No antigen is known for it. Sample: cultured CD8+ T cells from PBMCs, taken from culture after CMV antigen stimulation. This TCR was sampled from a human donor in good health (CMV status not recorded). Some clones in this sample may be carry-over from other donors' samples. The rearrangement joins TRBV7-6 to TRBJ1-2, with D possibly matching TRBD1 (6 bases). As DNA, the CDR3 is TGTGCCAGCAGCTTGGTGGACAGCCGGGTGAGGGGCTACACCTTC. Translated: CASSLVDSRVRGYTF.